These 3 T cell receptor beta chains were all obtained from the same sample, sequenced in a study of T cells after yellow fever vaccination. MiXCR was run by TCRdb on the 5' RACE reads, yielding one entry per CDR3 protein. The sample has fewer than 350,000 distinct CDR3 sequences, 8.7% seen once. The sample was PBMCs, taken on the day of the first yellow fever vaccination. All receptors come from a man younger than 30 who received the YFV17D yellow fever vaccine.

This chain links TRBV18 with TRBJ2-7, with no clear D. Germline loops: CDR1 KGHSH, CDR2 LQKENI. With 2 bases removed from V and 8 bases from J, the gap between germline ends came to 13 bases. This CDR3 has 13 amino acids. CDR3 in DNA: TGTGCCAGCTCACCAATGGCGGATTCCCAGCAGTACGTC. Translating it yields CASSPMADSQQYV.

J is TRBJ1-2 and V is TRBV10-2, with 10 bases fitting TRBD1. V shed 3 bases and J 6 bases; nucleotides not matched to a gene: 1. This CDR3 region has 13 residues. Germline CDR1 reads WSHSY; CDR2 reads SAAADI. This CDR3 reads CASSDGQGDGYTF. DNA for the CDR3: TGCGCCAGCAGTGATGGACAGGGGGATGGCTACACCTTC.

This clonotype was counted many times. The chain is built from TRBV6-2 or TRBV6-3 and TRBJ2-3; D call uncertain. Germline CDR1 is MNHEY and CDR2 is SVGEGT. This CDR3 is built from 8 residues. V dropped 11 bases and J dropped 6 bases, with 3 bases sitting between them. Written as DNA, the CDR3 is TGTGCCGGGGATACGCAGTATTTT. This sequence encodes CAGDTQYF.